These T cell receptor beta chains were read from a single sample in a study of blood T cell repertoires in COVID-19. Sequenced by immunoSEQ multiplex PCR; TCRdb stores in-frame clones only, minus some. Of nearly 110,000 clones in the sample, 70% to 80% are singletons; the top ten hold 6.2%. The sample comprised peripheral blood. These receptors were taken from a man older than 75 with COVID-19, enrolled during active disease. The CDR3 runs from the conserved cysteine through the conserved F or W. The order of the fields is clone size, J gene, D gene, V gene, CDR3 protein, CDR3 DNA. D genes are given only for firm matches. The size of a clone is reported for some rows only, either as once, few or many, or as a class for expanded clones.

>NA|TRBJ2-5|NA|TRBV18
CASSPRELETQYF
TGTGCCAGCTCACCAAGGGAGTTAGAGACCCAGTACTTC
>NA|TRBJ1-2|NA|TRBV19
CASSNITTGMRSYGYTF
TGTGCCAGTAGTAACATCACTACAGGGATGAGGAGCTATGGCTACACCTTC
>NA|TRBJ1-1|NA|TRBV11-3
CASSSRQERSEAFF
TGTGCCAGCAGTAGTCGACAGGAACGCTCTGAAGCTTTCTTT
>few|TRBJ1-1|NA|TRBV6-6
CASSYSKGGRTEAFF
TGTGCCAGCAGTTACTCCAAAGGAGGTAGGACTGAAGCTTTCTTT
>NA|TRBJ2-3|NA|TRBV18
CASSRPTDSPDTQYF
TGTGCCAGCTCCCGACCTACCGACAGCCCAGATACGCAGTATTTT
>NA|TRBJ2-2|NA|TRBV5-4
CASSLDSSNTGELFF
TGTGCCAGCAGCTTGGACAGCTCGAACACCGGGGAGCTGTTTTTT
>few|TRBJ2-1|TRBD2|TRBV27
CASSPASSGMWNEQFF
TGTGCCAGCAGCCCCGCTAGTAGCGGGATGTGGAATGAGCAGTTCTTC
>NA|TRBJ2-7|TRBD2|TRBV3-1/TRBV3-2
CASTNGTSGIKLSYEQYF
TGTGCCAGCACCAATGGGACTAGCGGGATAAAACTTTCCTACGAGCAGTACTTC
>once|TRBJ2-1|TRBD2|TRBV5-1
CASSLDPGGPSEQFF
TGCGCCAGCAGCTTGGATCCGGGAGGGCCAAGTGAGCAGTTCTTC
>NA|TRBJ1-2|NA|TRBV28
CASSLWPRDGYTF
TGTGCCAGCAGTTTATGGCCCAGGGATGGCTACACCTTC
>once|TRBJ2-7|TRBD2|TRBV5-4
CASSLGFARRGSYEQYF
TGTGCCAGCAGCTTAGGTTTTGCCCGGCGGGGGTCCTACGAGCAGTACTTC